These 27 T cell receptor beta chains were sequenced from one sample in a study of blood T cell repertoires in COVID-19. Sequenced by immunoSEQ multiplex PCR; TCRdb stores in-frame clones only, minus some. The table has about 370,000 clones, 89% seen once; the top ten hold approximately 3%. The sample was peripheral blood. The receptors derive from a woman between 25 and 40 years old with COVID-19, enrolled during active disease.

V and J are TRBV7-2 and TRBJ2-7, with 9 bases fitting TRBD2. J lost 1 base, V lost 1 base, and 5 bases had no gene match. Germline V gene sequence: CDR1 SGHTA, CDR2 FQGNSA. The CDR3 is made up of 16 amino acids. The CDR3, as DNA: TGTGCCAGCAGCTTAGAAGGGACTAGCCGTTCCTACGAGCAGTACGTC. This encodes CASSLEGTSRSYEQYV.

The gene calls are TRBV7-2 and TRBJ2-2; TRBD2 is a possible D gene (5 bases). The CDR3 spans 15 residues. Germline V gene data show CDR1 as SGHTA and CDR2 as FQGNSA. The V end lost 8 bases, the J end lost 6 bases, and 19 bases lay between the germline ends. CDR3 bases: TGTGCCAGCTCTGGACTTACGCTCATAGCCGGGGAGCTGTTTTTT. This gives the protein CASSGLTLIAGELFF.

The chain couples TRBV12-5 to TRBJ2-1; TRBD1 agrees at 7 bases. The CDR3 contains 11 residues. V gave up 6 bases and J gave up 7 bases; unmatched junction bases: 0. Germline V CDR1 and CDR2: LGHNT, FRNRAP. This CDR3 is CASGTGNEQFF. The DNA for the CDR3 is TGTGCTAGTGGGACAGGGAATGAGCAGTTCTTC.

J is TRBJ1-4 and V is TRBV18; 9 bases are a match to TRBD1. Trimming cost V 4 bases and J 8 bases; bases outside gene matches: 5. Germline CDR1 KGHSH, CDR2 LQKENI. This CDR3 contains 14 residues. CDR3 amino acids: CASSRTGEGEKLFF. DNA of the CDR3: TGTGCCAGCTCACGGACAGGGGAAGGGGAAAAACTGTTTTTT.

J is TRBJ1-2 and V is TRBV5-4; 10 bases match TRBD1. The germline V gene has CDR1 SGHNT and CDR2 YYREEE (reference sequence). CDR3 length: 14 amino acids. V lost 4 bases, J lost 6 bases, and 6 bases stayed unmatched. CDR3 in amino acids: CASSGHGTGDGYTF. Written as DNA, the CDR3 is TGTGCCAGCAGCGGCCACGGGACAGGGGATGGCTACACCTTC.

The chain links TRBV7-8 to TRBJ2-3, with TRBD2 identical over 8 bases. After removal of 2 bases from V and 4 bases from J, the junction contained 5 bases not matched to a gene. There are 15 residues in the CDR3. The germline V gene encodes CDR1 SGHVS and CDR2 FQNEAQ. This chain's CDR3 is CASSLLAGGSDTQYF. The CDR3 DNA is TGTGCCAGCAGCTTATTGGCGGGAGGCTCAGATACGCAGTATTTT.

The gene calls are TRBV4-1 and TRBJ2-5, with D possibly being TRBD2 (6 bases). Germline values: CDR1 MGHRA, CDR2 YSYEKL. The CDR3 runs 16 residues. Between the trimmed V and J ends, which lost 1 base and 4 bases, there was a span of 16 bases. The CDR3 DNA sequence: TGCGCCAGCAGCCAAGTGGATAGCGGTCTCCGAGAGACCCAGTACTTC. It yields the protein CASSQVDSGLRETQYF.

The table lists this clone with a count of one. The gene calls are TRBV2 and TRBJ1-4; the match to TRBD1 covers 7 bases. The CDR3 contains 12 residues. With 8 bases clipped from V and 5 bases from J, the junction kept 2 bases outside the gene matches. Germline-derived CDR1 and CDR2 are SNHLY and FYNNEI. DNA of the CDR3: TGTGCCAGCGGACAGGAGAATGAAAAACTGTTTTTT. Amino acids: CASGQENEKLFF.

This sequence joins TRBV5-6 and TRBJ1-3, with D unresolved. The CDR3 runs 16 residues. Germline CDR1 is SGHDT and CDR2 is YYEEEE. The V and J ends lost 0 bases and 0 bases respectively, with 10 bases between them. The CDR3 loop is CASSLVTEGSGNTIYF. DNA of the CDR3: TGTGCCAGCAGCTTGGTGACGGAGGGCTCTGGAAACACCATATATTTT.

This clone was counted a single time. The J gene is TRBJ1-3, the V gene TRBV19; tentatively, D is TRBD1 (6 bases). Germline CDR1 is LNHDA and CDR2 is SQIVND (reference sequence). The V end lost 6 bases, the J end lost 0 bases, and 12 bases lay between the germline ends. This CDR3 is 15 amino acids long. As DNA, the CDR3 is TGTGCCAGTAGGGACAGACCCTACTCTGGAAACACCATATATTTT. This codes for CASRDRPYSGNTIYF.

The count of this clone is one. This rearrangement joins TRBV19 to TRBJ1-5; possible D gene TRBD1, 5 bases. V lost 1 base and J lost 1, with 5 bases in between. The CDR3 contains 14 residues. CDR1 and CDR2 (germline): LNHDA, SQIVND (reference sequence). The CDR3 region is CASSIGQSNQPQHF. CDR3 DNA: TGTGCCAGTAGTATAGGACAGAGCAATCAGCCCCAGCATTTT.

This chain connects TRBV10-3 to TRBJ2-3; 10 bases fit TRBD2. Germline CDR1 and CDR2: ENHRY and SYGVKD. With V trimmed by 8 bases and J by 5 bases, 13 bases remained unmatched. CDR3 size: 16 residues. The CDR3 loop is CAIGREPSGGIDTQYF. The CDR3 DNA follows: TGTGCCATCGGTAGGGAACCTAGCGGGGGCATAGATACGCAGTATTTT.

A note on this clone: The same CDR3 arises from other DNA sequences in this sample as well. This sequence joins TRBV5-1 and TRBJ1-4, with 9 bases fitting TRBD1. After removal of 0 bases from V and 0 bases from J, the junction contained 0 bases not matched to a gene. The CDR3 has 16 amino acids. Germline V lookup: CDR1 SGHRS, CDR2 YFSETQ. DNA of the CDR3: TGCGCCAGCAGCTTGGGGACAGGGGCAACTAATGAAAAACTGTTTTTT. Protein: CASSLGTGATNEKLFF.

The rearrangement joins TRBV12-3 or TRBV12-4 to TRBJ2-5, with a tentative D call TRBD1 (5 bases). Trimming removed 4 bases from V and 4 bases from J, with 10 bases in between. This CDR3 has 13 residues. CDR3 nucleotide sequence: TGTGCCAGCAGTTGGTGGGGCCGAGAGACCCAGTACTTC. This sequence encodes CASSWWGRETQYF.

This clone was seen only once. The chain combines TRBV6-2 or TRBV6-3 with TRBJ2-3, with 8 bases identical to TRBD2. Germline V CDR1 and CDR2: MNHEY, SVGEGT. The ends lost 5 bases at V and 2 bases at J; junction bases unmatched: 15. The CDR3 contains 18 residues. In DNA form, the CDR3 reads TGTGCCAGCAGTACGACCTTTACTAGCGGAGCCTCCACAGATACGCAGTATTTT. This gives the protein CASSTTFTSGASTDTQYF.

This chain joins TRBV28 and TRBJ1-6; D gene uncertain. Looked up from germline, CDR1 is MDHEN and CDR2 is SYDVKM. V lost 3 bases to trimming and J lost 5 bases, with 11 bases between them. This CDR3 spans 15 amino acids. CDR3 sequence (DNA): TGTGCCAGCAGTTTTAGTGGAGGGAATAATTCACCCCTCCACTTT. Its protein product is CASSFSGGNNSPLHF.

The rearrangement joins TRBV7-2 to TRBJ2-1; 8 bases agree with TRBD1. Losses at the gene ends were 4 bases for V and 8 bases for J; bases not matched to a gene: 10. The CDR3 has 15 residues. The germline V gene encodes CDR1 SGHTA and CDR2 FQGNSA. The DNA for the CDR3 is TGTGCCAGCAGCTCTCTTAGGACAGGGTTTTATGAGCAGTTCTTC. Translation gives CASSSLRTGFYEQFF.

The chain uses TRBV5-4 and TRBJ2-1; no clear D. The CDR3 runs 16 residues. In germline, CDR1 is SGHNT, CDR2 YYREEE (reference sequence). Between the trimmed V and J ends, which lost 5 bases and 2 bases, there was a span of 17 bases. CDR3 sequence (DNA): TGTGCCAGCAGTAAACTTGGAGAATCGACCTACAATGAGCAGTTCTTC. This encodes CASSKLGESTYNEQFF. Supplemented by reference TRBV5-4 and TRBJ2-1, the full variable domain reads ETGVTQSPTHLIKTRGQQVTLRCSSQSGHNTVSWYQQALGQGPQFIFQYYREEENGRGNFPPRFSGLQFPNYSSELNVNALELDDSALYLCASSKLGESTYNEQFFGPGTRLTVL.

This rearrangement joins TRBV2 to TRBJ2-5; tentative D call: TRBD2 (5 bases). In germline, CDR1 is SNHLY, CDR2 FYNNEI. The CDR3 length is 11 residues. V gave up 2 bases and J gave up 10 bases, with 8 bases separating them. CDR3 sequence reads: CASSETGNQYF. CDR3 coding DNA: TGTGCCAGCAGTGAAACGGGAAACCAGTACTTC.

This chain connects TRBV7-2 to TRBJ1-2, with 9 bases aligning to TRBD1. The CDR3 is 15 amino acids. CDR1 is SGHTA, CDR2 FQGNSA, per germline. V gave up 5 bases and J gave up 5 bases; unmatched junction bases: 9. CDR3 in amino acids: CASSTRDRAEYGYTF. The CDR3 DNA reads TGTGCCAGCAGCACCCGGGACAGGGCGGAGTATGGCTACACCTTC.

This rearrangement joins TRBV2 to TRBJ1-4; TRBD1 is a possible D gene (6 bases). Germline CDR1 reads SNHLY; CDR2 reads FYNNEI. The V end lost 6 bases, the J end lost 5 bases, and 19 bases lay between the germline ends. The CDR3 consists of 16 residues. CDR3 nucleotides: TGTGCCAGCAGGCCAGGGGAGCTGCGGTTCAATGAAAAACTGTTTTTT. Protein product: CASRPGELRFNEKLFF.

The rearrangement joins TRBV5-6 to TRBJ2-3; maybe TRBD2 (5 bases). V dropped 2 bases and J dropped 0 bases, with 10 bases sitting between them. This CDR3 has 15 residues. In germline, CDR1 is SGHDT, CDR2 YYEEEE. This CDR3 is CASSFTRLSTDTQYF. In DNA, the CDR3 is TGTGCCAGCAGCTTTACTAGATTGAGCACAGATACGCAGTATTTT.

The genes are TRBV6-5 and TRBJ2-1, with a tentative D call TRBD2 (5 bases). The CDR3 length is 16 residues. V shed 2 bases and J shed 3 bases, with 14 bases lying between them. CDR1 and CDR2 from the germline V gene are MNHEY and SVGAGI. CDR3 region: CASSYVSGVSYNEQFF. In DNA, the CDR3 is TGTGCCAGCAGTTACGTATCCGGGGTTAGCTACAATGAGCAGTTCTTC.

The rearrangement links TRBV29-1 to TRBJ1-1; D remains unclear. Germline CDR1 SQVTM, CDR2 ANQGSEA. V lost 2 bases, J lost 0 bases, and 7 bases lay in between. The CDR3 extends over 13 amino acids. The DNA for the CDR3 is TGCAGCGTTGAACCGCGTGTGAACACTGAAGCTTTCTTT. This sequence encodes CSVEPRVNTEAFF.

The chain uses TRBV9 and TRBJ1-2; TRBD1 is a possible D gene (5 bases). Trimming pared 0 bases from V and 3 bases from J, leaving 12 bases between. The CDR3 is 15 residues long. The germline gives CDR1 SGDLS, CDR2 YYNGEE. The chain's CDR3 is CASSVASQGYYGYTF. The CDR3 DNA follows: TGTGCCAGCAGCGTAGCTAGTCAGGGATACTATGGCTACACCTTC. Variable domain in full (rest from reference TRBV9 and TRBJ1-2): DSGVTQTPKHLITATGQRVTLRCSPRSGDLSVYWYQQSLDQGLQFLIQYYNGEERAKGNILERFSAQQFPDLHSELNLSSLELGDSALYFCASSVASQGYYGYTFGSGTRLTVV.

J is TRBJ2-5 and V is TRBV7-8; 14 bases match TRBD2. V lost 1 base and J lost 5; bases outside the gene matches: 6. There are 17 residues in the CDR3. CDR1 is SGHVS and CDR2 is FQNEAQ in the germline V gene. The DNA for the CDR3 is TGTGCCAGCAGCTTAGTACTGACTAGCGGGAGGGCTGAGACCCAGTACTTC. It is translated as CASSLVLTSGRAETQYF. Full variable domain (outside the CDR3, taken from reference TRBV7-8 and TRBJ2-5): GAGVSQSPRYKVAKRGQDVALRCDPISGHVSLFWYQQALGQGPEFLTYFQNEAQLDKSGLPSDRFFAERPEGSVSTLKIQRTQQEDSAVYLCASSLVLTSGRAETQYFGPGTRLLVL.

This chain uses TRBV24-1 with TRBJ2-7; no reliable D call. Germline CDR1 reads KGHDR; CDR2 reads SFDVKD. Deletions cut 4 bases from V and 3 bases from J, with 3 bases between. The length of the CDR3 is 11 residues. The DNA for the CDR3 is TGTGCCACCAGTGACTACTACGAGCAGTACTTC. Its protein is CATSDYYEQYF.